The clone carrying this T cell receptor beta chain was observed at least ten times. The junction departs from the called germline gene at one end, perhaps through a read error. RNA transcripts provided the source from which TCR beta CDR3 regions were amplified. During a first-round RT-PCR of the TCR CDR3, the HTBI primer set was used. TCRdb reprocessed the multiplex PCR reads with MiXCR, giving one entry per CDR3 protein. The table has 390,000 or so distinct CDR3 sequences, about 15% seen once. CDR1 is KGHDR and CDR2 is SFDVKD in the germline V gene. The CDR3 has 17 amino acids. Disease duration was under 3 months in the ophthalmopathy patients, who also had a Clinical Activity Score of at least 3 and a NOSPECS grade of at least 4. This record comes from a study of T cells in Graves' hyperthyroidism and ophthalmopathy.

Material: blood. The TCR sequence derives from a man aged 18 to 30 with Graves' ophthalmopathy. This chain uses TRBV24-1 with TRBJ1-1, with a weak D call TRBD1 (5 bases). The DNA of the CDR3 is TGTGCCACCGGTGATTTATCGGCAGGGAGGGGTAACACTGAAGCTTTCTTT. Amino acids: CATGDLSAGRGNTEAFF.